This TCR beta chain stems from a study of CD8+ T cells in alopecia areata. Findings and limits, study-wide: Mice gave a clearer picture of TCR sharing than patients did, possibly for HLA-related reasons. Resident alphabeta T cells of normal skin are also sequenced in scalp samples.

As concerns this clone: Its antigen is undetermined.

cDNA serving as the sequencing template came from extracted, reverse transcribed RNA. Sequenced by immunoSEQ multiplex PCR; TCRdb stores in-frame clones only, minus some. The table records about 110,000 clones, around 59% of them present only once. Germline CDR1 and CDR2: SQVTM and ANQGSEA. The germline V and J ends were trimmed by 5 bases and 0 bases, with 13 bases remaining between them. There are 15 residues in the CDR3. The TCR was taken from a human donor in good health. The rearrangement joins TRBV29-1 to TRBJ2-2; weak D call: TRBD1 (6 bases). Sequencing used CD8+ T cells sorted from blood. CDR3 coding DNA: TGCAGCGTTCGGGGTGAGGGGGCGAACACCGGGGAGCTGTTTTTT. This codes for CSVRGEGANTGELFF.